This T cell receptor beta chain was captured in a study of shared clonotypes between healthy human individuals. Background on the study: Three CD4 naive, three CD4 memory, two CD8 naive and one CD8 memory plate were used per donor. Whole-study findings and limits: Limited genetic and exposure-history diversity came from having few donors.

It was at deep level that the assay was run. The method was immunoSEQ multiplex PCR; TCRdb's version includes in-frame clones alone and lacks a portion of them. Here the sample spans around 2.5 million clones, 80% to 95% being singletons. Splitting the CD4+ cells yielded a CD45RA+ naive subset and a CD45RA-negative memory subset. The CDR3 consists of 15 residues. Trimming removed 3 bases from V and 5 bases from J, with 14 bases in between. The germline V gene has CDR1 MDHEN and CDR2 SYDVKM. With regard to this clone: The antigen remains unidentified.

The TCR comes from a man aged 18-30 years in good health. Some clones in this sample may be carry-over from other donors' samples. This sequence joins TRBV28 and TRBJ2-1; D is uncertain. The specimen sequenced was naive CD4+ T cells from PBMCs. Noted subset: CD45RA+ positively selected. CDR3 region: CASSFGRLGNNEQFF. CDR3 in DNA: TGTGCCAGCAGTTTTGGGCGCCTTGGAAACAATGAGCAGTTCTTC.